This T cell receptor beta chain was identified in a study of blood T cell repertoires in COVID-19. Study-level information: The United States, Italy and Spain supplied acute and convalescent COVID-19 samples. Sample material is recorded as cDNA or gDNA derived from T cells, B-cell-depleted T cells, or PBMCs.

Per the original data handling: Using reference gene primer amplification, nucleated cell counts were estimated. Using immunoSEQ multiplex PCR, the repertoire was profiled, and TCRdb retains in-frame clones only, with some absent. V and J calls and clone size come straight from that table; D and trimming were deduced from the DNA. Of about 39,000 clones in the sample, 91% were seen once. V shed 4 bases and J shed 8 bases, with 18 bases lying between them. Germline-derived CDR1 and CDR2 are SGHRS and YFSETQ. CDR3 length: 14 amino acids. V gene TRBV5-1 combines with J gene TRBJ1-2; D is unresolved. Sequencing input: peripheral blood. The origin of this receptor is a man in his forties or fifties with active COVID-19. The CDR3: CASSPSPGREGYTF. The CDR3 DNA reads as TGCGCCAGCAGCCCCTCGCCAGGTCGCGAGGGCTACACCTTC.